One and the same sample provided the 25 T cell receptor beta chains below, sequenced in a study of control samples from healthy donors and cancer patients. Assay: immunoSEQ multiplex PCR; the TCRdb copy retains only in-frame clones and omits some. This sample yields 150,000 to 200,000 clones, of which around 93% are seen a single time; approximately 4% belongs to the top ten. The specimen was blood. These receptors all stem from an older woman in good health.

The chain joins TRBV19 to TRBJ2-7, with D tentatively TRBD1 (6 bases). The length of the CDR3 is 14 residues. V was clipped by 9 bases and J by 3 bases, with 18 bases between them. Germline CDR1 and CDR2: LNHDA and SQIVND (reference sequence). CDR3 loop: CASSDRTEFYEQYF. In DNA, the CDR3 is TGTGCCAGCTCAGACAGGACAGAATTCTACGAGCAGTACTTC.

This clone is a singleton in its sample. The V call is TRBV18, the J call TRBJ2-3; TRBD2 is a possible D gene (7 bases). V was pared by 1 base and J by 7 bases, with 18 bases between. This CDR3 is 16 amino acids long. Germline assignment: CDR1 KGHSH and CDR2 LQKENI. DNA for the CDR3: TGTGCCAGCTCACCACAGGGGGGGGCCAGGGCAAATACGCAGTATTTT. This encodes CASSPQGGARANTQYF.

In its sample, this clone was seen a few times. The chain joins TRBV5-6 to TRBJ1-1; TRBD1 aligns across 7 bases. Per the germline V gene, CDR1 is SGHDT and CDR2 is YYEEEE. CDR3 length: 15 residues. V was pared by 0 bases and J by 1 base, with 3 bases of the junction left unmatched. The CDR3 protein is CASSLAGQRNTEAFF. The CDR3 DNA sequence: TGTGCCAGCAGCTTGGCGGGACAGAGGAACACTGAAGCTTTCTTT.

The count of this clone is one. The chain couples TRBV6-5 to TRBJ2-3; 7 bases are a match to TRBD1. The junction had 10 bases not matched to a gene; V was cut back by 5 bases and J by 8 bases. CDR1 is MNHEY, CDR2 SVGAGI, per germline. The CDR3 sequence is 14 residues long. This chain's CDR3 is CASSPDRARGTQYF. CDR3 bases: TGTGCCAGCAGTCCTGACAGGGCCAGGGGTACGCAGTATTTT.

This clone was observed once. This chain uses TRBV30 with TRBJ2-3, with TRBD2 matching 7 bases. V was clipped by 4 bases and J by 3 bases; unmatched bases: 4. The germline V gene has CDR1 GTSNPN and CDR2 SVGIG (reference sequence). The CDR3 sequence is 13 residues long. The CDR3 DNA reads TGTGCCTGGACCACAGCGGGAACAGATACGCAGTATTTT. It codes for CAWTTAGTDTQYF. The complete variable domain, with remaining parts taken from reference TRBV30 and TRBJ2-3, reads SQTIHQWPATLVQPVGSPLSLECTVEGTSNPNLYWYRQAAGRGLQLLFYSVGIGQISSEVPQNLSASRPQDRQFILSSKKLLLSDSGFYLCAWTTAGTDTQYFGPGTRLTVL.

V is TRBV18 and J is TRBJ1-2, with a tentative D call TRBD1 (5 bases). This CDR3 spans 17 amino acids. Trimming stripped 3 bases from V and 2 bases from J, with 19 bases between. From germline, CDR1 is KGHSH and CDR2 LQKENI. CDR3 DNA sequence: TGTGCCAGCTCACCGGTGGGGGAGTCGGCTGGGAACTATGGCTACACCTTC. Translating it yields CASSPVGESAGNYGYTF.

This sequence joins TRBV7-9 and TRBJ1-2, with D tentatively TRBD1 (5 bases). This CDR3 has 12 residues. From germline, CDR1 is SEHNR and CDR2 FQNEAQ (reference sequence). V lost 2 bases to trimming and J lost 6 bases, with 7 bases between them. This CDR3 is CASSLSDNGYTF. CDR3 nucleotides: TGTGCCAGCAGCTTATCGGACAATGGCTACACCTTC.

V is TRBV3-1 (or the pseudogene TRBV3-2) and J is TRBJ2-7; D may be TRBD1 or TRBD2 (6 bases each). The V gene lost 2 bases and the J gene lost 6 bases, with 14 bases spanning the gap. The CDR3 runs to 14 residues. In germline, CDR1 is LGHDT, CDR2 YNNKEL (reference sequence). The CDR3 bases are TGTGCCAGCAGCCAAAGAGGAGGGGGGAGCGAGCAGTACTTC. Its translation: CASSQRGGGSEQYF.

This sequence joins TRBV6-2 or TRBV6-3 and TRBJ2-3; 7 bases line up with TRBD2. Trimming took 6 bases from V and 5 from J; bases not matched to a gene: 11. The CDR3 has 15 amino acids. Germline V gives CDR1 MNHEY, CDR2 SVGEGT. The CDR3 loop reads CASSTRSGEGDTQYF. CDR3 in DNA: TGTGCCAGCAGCACCCGGTCGGGGGAGGGAGATACGCAGTATTTT.

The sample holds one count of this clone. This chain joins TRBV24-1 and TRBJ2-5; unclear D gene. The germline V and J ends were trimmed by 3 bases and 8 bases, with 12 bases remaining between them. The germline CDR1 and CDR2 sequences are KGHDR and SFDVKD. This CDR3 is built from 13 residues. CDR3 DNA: TGTGCCACCAGTGATCCCTCAACTGAAACCCAGTACTTC. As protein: CATSDPSTETQYF.

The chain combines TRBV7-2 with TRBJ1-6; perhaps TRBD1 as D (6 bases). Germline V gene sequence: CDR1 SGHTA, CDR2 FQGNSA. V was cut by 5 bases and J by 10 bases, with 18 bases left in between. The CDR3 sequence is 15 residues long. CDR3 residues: CASSRDRSSRSPLHF. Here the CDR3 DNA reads TGTGCCAGCAGCCGCGACAGGTCCTCTAGGTCACCCCTCCACTTT.

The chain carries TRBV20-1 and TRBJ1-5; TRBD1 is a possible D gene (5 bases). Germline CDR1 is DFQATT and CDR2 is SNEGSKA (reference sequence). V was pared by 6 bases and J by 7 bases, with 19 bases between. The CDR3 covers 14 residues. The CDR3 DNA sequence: TGCAGTGCAAGTAACATGGGGGGTCGGCAGCCCCAGCATTTT. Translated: CSASNMGGRQPQHF.

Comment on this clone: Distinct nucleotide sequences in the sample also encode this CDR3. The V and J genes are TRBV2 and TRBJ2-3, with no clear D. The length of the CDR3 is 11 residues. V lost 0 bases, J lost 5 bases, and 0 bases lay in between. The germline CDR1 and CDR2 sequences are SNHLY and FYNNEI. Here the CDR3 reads CASSEADTQYF. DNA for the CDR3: TGTGCCAGCAGTGAAGCAGATACGCAGTATTTT.

Written as DNA, the CDR3 is TGCGCCAGCAGCTTGGGGGCAGGGGATGAAAAACTGTTTTTT. Translation gives CASSLGAGDEKLFF. This chain joins TRBV5-1 and TRBJ1-4, with D maybe TRBD1 (6 bases). Germline V CDR1 and CDR2: SGHRS, YFSETQ. Trimming took 0 bases from V and 6 from J, leaving 9 bases between them. The CDR3 length is 14 residues.

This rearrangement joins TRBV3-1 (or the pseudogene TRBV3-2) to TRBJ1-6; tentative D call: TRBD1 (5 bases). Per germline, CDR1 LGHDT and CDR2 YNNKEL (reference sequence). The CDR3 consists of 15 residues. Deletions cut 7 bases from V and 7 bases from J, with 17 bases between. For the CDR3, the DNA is TGTGCCAGCACCCTTCGGGAGGGACGGAATTCACCCCTCCACTTT. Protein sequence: CASTLREGRNSPLHF.

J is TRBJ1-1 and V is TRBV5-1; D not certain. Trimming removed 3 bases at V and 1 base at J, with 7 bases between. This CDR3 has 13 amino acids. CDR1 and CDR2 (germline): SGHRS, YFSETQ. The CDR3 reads CASSSQQNTEAFF. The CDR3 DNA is TGCGCCAGCAGCTCCCAGCAGAACACTGAAGCTTTCTTT.

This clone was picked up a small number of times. The CDR3 nucleotides read TGTGCCAGCAGGGGACAGGGGGACACTGAAGCTTTCTTT. This gives the protein CASRGQGDTEAFF. The rearrangement links TRBV2 to TRBJ1-1; 11 bases match TRBD1. Trimming cost V 6 bases and J 3 bases; bases outside gene matches: 0. Looked up from germline, CDR1 is SNHLY and CDR2 is FYNNEI. The CDR3 sequence is 13 residues long.

CDR3 protein: CASSGTGQSYNEQFF. The CDR3 DNA reads as TGTGCCAGCAGCGGAACGGGACAGTCCTACAATGAGCAGTTCTTC. This chain connects TRBV27 to TRBJ2-1; 7 nucleotides agree with TRBD1. Losses at the gene ends were 6 bases for V and 1 base for J; bases not matched to a gene: 6. This CDR3 spans 15 amino acids. Germline V CDR1 and CDR2: MNHEY, SMNVEV (reference sequence).

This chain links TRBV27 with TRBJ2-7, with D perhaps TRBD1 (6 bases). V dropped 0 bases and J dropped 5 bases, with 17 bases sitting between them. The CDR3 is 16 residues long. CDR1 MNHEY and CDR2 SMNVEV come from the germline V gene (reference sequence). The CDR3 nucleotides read TGTGCCAGCAGTTTATCCCCCGGACAGAAAGCGGACGAGCAGTACTTC. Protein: CASSLSPGQKADEQYF.

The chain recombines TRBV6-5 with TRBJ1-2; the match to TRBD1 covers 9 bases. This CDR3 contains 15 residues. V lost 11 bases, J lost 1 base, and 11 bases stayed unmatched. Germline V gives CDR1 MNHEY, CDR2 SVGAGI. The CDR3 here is CAGQQGALHNYGYTF. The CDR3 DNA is TGTGCCGGCCAACAGGGGGCCCTCCATAACTATGGCTACACCTTC.

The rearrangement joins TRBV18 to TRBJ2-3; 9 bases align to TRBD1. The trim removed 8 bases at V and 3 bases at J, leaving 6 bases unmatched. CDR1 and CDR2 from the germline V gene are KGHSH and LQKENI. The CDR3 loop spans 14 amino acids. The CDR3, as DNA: TGTGCCAGCCCGTGGGACAGGGTAACAGATACGCAGTATTTT. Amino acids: CASPWDRVTDTQYF.

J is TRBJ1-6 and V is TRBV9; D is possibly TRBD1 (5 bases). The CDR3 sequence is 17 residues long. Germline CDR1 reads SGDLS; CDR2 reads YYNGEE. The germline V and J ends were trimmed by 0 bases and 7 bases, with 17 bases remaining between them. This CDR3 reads CASSVDSSRQLNSPLHF. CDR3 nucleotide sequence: TGTGCCAGCAGCGTAGATAGTAGTCGACAGTTAAATTCACCCCTCCACTTT.

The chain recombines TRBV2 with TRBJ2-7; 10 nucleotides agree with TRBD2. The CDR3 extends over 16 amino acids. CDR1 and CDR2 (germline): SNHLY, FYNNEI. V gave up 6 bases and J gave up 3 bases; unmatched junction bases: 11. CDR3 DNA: TGTGCCAGCAGGGGATACTGGACTAGCGGAGTCTACGAGCAGTACTTC. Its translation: CASRGYWTSGVYEQYF. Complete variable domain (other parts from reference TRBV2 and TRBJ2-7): EPEVTQTPSHQVTQMGQEVILRCVPISNHLYFYWYRQILGQKVEFLVSFYNNEISEKSEIFDDQFSVERPDGSNFTLKIRSTKLEDSAMYFCASRGYWTSGVYEQYFGPGTRLTVT.

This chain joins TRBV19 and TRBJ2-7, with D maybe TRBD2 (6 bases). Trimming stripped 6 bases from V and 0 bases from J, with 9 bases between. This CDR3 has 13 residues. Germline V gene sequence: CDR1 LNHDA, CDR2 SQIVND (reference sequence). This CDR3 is CASSPGGSYEQYF. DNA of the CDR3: TGTGCCAGTAGCCCCGGGGGCTCCTACGAGCAGTACTTC. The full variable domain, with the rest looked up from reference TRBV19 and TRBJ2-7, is DGGITQSPKYLFRKEGQNVTLSCEQNLNHDAMYWYRQDPGQGLRLIYYSQIVNDFQKGDIAEGYSVSREKKESFPLTVTSAQKNPTAFYLCASSPGGSYEQYFGPGTRLTVT.

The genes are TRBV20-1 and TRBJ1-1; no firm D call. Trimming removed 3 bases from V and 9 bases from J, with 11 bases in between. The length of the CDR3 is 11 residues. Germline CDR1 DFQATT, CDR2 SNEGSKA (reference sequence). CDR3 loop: CSASDNIKAFF. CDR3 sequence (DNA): TGCAGTGCTAGCGATAATATTAAAGCTTTCTTT.